A few counts support the clone carrying this TCR beta chain. Antigen specificity is unknown. This sample was taken from a study of cytomegalovirus exposure and HLA in healthy donors. Study-level background: Around 180 million T cells yielded more than 90 million unique TCR beta sequences, as an earlier analysis found. Study-wide results and limits: Among the CMV-associated chains, a few were confirmed in vitro as specific for CMV antigens.

Primers included in the PCR were 60 Vbeta and 13 Jbeta primers. Profiling relied on immunoSEQ multiplex PCR, and the TCRdb table lists in-frame clones only, not all of them. This table has under 250,000 clones, 76% appearing once. The clonotype was recovered from a man younger than 35 in good health and CMV-seronegative. Material: PBMCs.

The CDR3 DNA follows: TGTGCCAGCAGTTACTCCAATAGCCCCCGGAATGAGCAGTTCTTC. Translating it yields CASSYSNSPRNEQFF. The chain links TRBV6-5 to TRBJ2-1; D is unclear. This CDR3 spans 15 amino acids. The germline CDR1 and CDR2 sequences are MNHEY and SVGAGI. V lost 0 bases and J lost 7, with 13 bases in between.